Detailed here is one TCR beta chain. The target of this receptor is not known. Base qualities are not provided; no much larger clone lies one nucleotide away. The library was built by means of the immunoSEQ multiplex PCR assay. For the multiplex PCR, a mixture combining 60 forward primers for TCR Vbeta segments and 13 reverse primers for TCR Jbeta segments was used. The CDR3 region of rearranged TCR beta genes was amplified from genomic DNA with a multiplex PCR assay. Amplified TCR beta libraries were sequenced as 87-base-pair reads on the Illumina HiSeq System. Per the original workflow: A later analysis counted approximately 74 million unique TCR beta chains across the 650 to 700 repertoires, and 9 million to 14 million of these chains were shared by at least two donors. Raw reads were error-corrected and collapsed into unique sequences by a nearest-neighbor algorithm in which closely related sequences were merged to remove PCR and sequencing errors. V, D and J gene segments were assigned by aligning CDR3 sequences to IMGT reference sequences. For a sequence to be retained, a match of at least six nucleotides was required to both a V gene segment and a J gene segment. Rearrangements were classified as productive when the CDR3 lacked stop codons and remained in frame with V and J, and all other rearrangements were classified as non-productive. CDR3 was defined by IMGT convention, running from the second conserved V-encoded cysteine to the conserved J-encoded phenylalanine. The earlier analysis of 587 of the donors excluded sequences that lacked an unambiguous match to a single V gene segment. An earlier analysis of approximately 590 of the donors classified V segments as functional when productive rearrangements were above 56.7% and as segregating when the standard deviation between donors was above 5%. To diagnose cytomegalovirus status from the catalog of TCR beta chain sequences, a statistical classification framework was built. In a later analysis, TCR nucleotide sequences were compared against IMGT/GENE-DB human TR gene sequences so that V and J genes could be assigned. A later analysis assigned CDR3 sequences and most-parsimonious VDJ recombination scenarios with the TCRdist pipeline. In a later analysis, each TCR beta chain was defined by its CDR3 amino acid sequence together with its V-gene family, and reads lacking a unique V-gene family were excluded. To address suspected cross-contamination and a sequencing artifact, a later analysis removed 550 to 750 highly shared, low-generation-probability nucleotide sequences. For each public chain, a later analysis derived a clonal expansion index from normalized ranks of inferred template counts within each repertoire. In a later analysis, generation probabilities were computed using a VDJ recombination model fitted to out-of-frame rearrangements, and the results were checked against IGoR. Hypergeometric tests were used in a later analysis to score TCR-TCR, TCR-HLA and TCR-CMV co-occurrence, with a repertoire-size bias correction applied to the TCR pairs. False discovery rates were estimated in a later analysis by permuting HLA or CMV assignments 20 times. In a later analysis, co-occurring TCRs were grouped using DBSCAN, and TCRdist sequence similarity was added for clustering within HLA-allele-positive subsets. Repertoires with fewer than 30,000 or more than 120,000 public chains were left out of co-occurrence clustering, as were roughly five repertoires with anomalous nucleotide sharing. TCRdb carries this immuneACCESS record with in-frame sequences only. Its versions omit some clonotypes, under half of them owing to an unresolved V gene in the studies checked, with the rest unexplained. V and J calls and clone size are given by that table; D and trimming were obtained from the DNA. The sample table records 110,000 to 150,000 clones; 76% of these occur just once. The ten largest make up approximately 2% of the sample.

The sample is drawn from a study of cytomegalovirus exposure and HLA in healthy donors (dated by TCRdb to about 2017). Looking at the study overall: An earlier analysis of 587 of the donors reported 276 Gb of sequence data and 95 million to 130 million unique TCR beta sequences obtained from 150 million to 200 million T cells. Approximately 330 gigabases of sequencing data and 70 million to 100 million unique TCR sequences made up an early release that covered approximately 650 HLA-typed donors. Among the 398 genotyped donors, approximately 82% belonged to the genetic ancestry cluster associated with self-reported Caucasian donors. The study was designed to test whether signatures of past pathogen exposure could be identified by cataloging public T cell receptors. Using immunosequencing, the study profiled T cell repertoires from fewer than 850 subjects and related those repertoires to cytomegalovirus serostatus. Besides the first cohort of about 730 subjects, a separate validation cohort made up of 95 to 150 different subjects was used. To predict cytomegalovirus infection status, the study combined high-throughput TCR immunosequencing, statistical association of individual TCRs with disease status, and machine learning. A later analysis re-examined previously published TCR beta repertoires from 610 or so donors and added high-resolution HLA genotyping to investigate patterns of TCR occurrence. In the later analysis, no new phenotypic data were used to find candidate immune exposures; instead, reliance was placed on TCR beta sequences and their occurrence across donors. In an earlier analysis of roughly 540 of the donors, high-throughput TCR beta sequencing was used to judge whether each TCR beta V gene segment behaved as functional or pseudogenic. Donor age, sex, ethnicity and CMV serostatus were compiled alongside the repertoire data. A later genetic analysis used genome-wide SNP genotypes for about 60% of the roughly 700 donors, treating that subset as a discovery cohort. All discovery cohort repertoires had been generated using a single sequencing platform. Class I and class II HLA loci were covered by the typing at four-digit resolution. The number of typed donors differed by locus: roughly 629-630 for A, B, C, DRB1 and DQB1; 522 for DQA1; approximately 600 for DPA1; and approximately 450 for DPB1. Because of strong linkage in the cohort, five DR-DQ haplotypes were treated as single units for association and clustering. On average, over 200,000 unique TCR beta nucleotide sequences were sequenced per donor among some 420 genotyped donors of the cohort, with about 17% of those sequences being non-productive.

Cut back by 8 bases and 8 bases, the V and J ends lie 12 bases apart. The CDR3 runs 11 amino acids, cysteine and phenylalanine included. Only the CDR3 DNA is retained, 33 bases long and in frame from the first base. The CDR1 and CDR2 encoded by the germline V gene (reference sequence) are MNHNY and SVGAGI. The cohort consisted of hundreds of healthy bone marrow donors. All cohort members were sampled while nominally healthy, although unrecorded immune exposures were likely present. The donor tested CMV seronegative, placing the donor among the 352 seronegative members of the cohort. Each donor provided a peripheral blood sample, and peripheral blood mononuclear cells were used for TCR beta sequencing. The Qiagen DNeasy Blood Extraction Kit was used to extract genomic DNA from the blood cell samples. Overall results and qualifications from the work: At a false discovery rate of 0.05, a later analysis linked 16,000 or so TCR beta sequences to specific HLA alleles. Approximately 18 rarely observed V segments, including chromosome 9 orphons, were excluded from the earlier analysis of just under 600 of the donors because counts were too low. Several of the top co-occurrence clusters appeared to be linked to parvovirus B19, influenza, CMV and Epstein-Barr virus, according to a later analysis. In a later analysis, HLA-associated TCR beta chains were found to be more clonally expanded and to have lower generation probabilities than equally common non-associated chains. Because some donors lacked HLA typing at each locus, the association tests relied only on the typed subset. Sequencing depth was assumed to be roughly uniform across donors in the presence/absence analyses, though that assumption may not hold. Some IMGT-functional V segments, including TRBV6-2 and TRBV6-3, could not be told apart with the 87-base-pair reads, so those segments were excluded. A few of the identified cytomegalovirus-associated TCR beta chains were confirmed in vitro to be specific for cytomegalovirus antigens. In a later genetic analysis, a missense DCLRE1C variant was associated with V-gene and J-gene trimming of TCR beta chains, and the association was replicated in an independent cohort. In both the original and validation cohorts, the classifier was reported to diagnose cytomegalovirus status with high specificity and sensitivity. The sequencing pipeline was judged likely to have produced a cluster of highly shared sequence variants as a technical artifact. In the study, around 160 TCR beta chains were listed as associated with cytomegalovirus. It was suggested by the authors that the approach could potentially be generalized to other disease states and immunological phenotypes. According to a later genetic analysis, donors in an Asian-associated ancestry cluster had fewer N-insertions in productive TCRs than the approximately 630-donor mean. Most CMV-associated TCR beta chains appeared to be HLA-restricted in a later analysis, and the HLA associations seemed to be driven largely by CMV exposure. For the cohort, immune exposure information was limited to CMV serostatus. A further reported finding was that TCR beta sequences accurately predicted the HLA-A and HLA-B alleles for most subjects in the first cohort. The cohort was sequenced for TCR beta chains only, and without alpha or paired-chain data the features that could be detected were limited. In a later analysis, the rate of TCR association differed among HLA loci, with DRB1 alleles having the most associated TCRs and HLA-C alleles having the fewest. Correlated functional status among segregating V segments might reflect linkage disequilibrium, but an unknown experimental factor could not be ruled out. While some public TCRs were present in many individuals, most TCR sequences turned up only very rarely across donors. Strong co-occurrence of HLA alleles, especially DR and DQ, made assigning TCR associations to individual alleles difficult. In an earlier analysis of more than 500 of the donors, most TCR beta V segments appeared in productive rearrangements about 87% or about 30% of the time, broadly matching IMGT annotations.

The V and J genes are TRBV6-6 and TRBJ1-1; the D gene is perhaps TRBD1, on 5 matching bases. The TCR sequence derives from a woman aged 40 to 49 in good health and CMV-seronegative. The source material was PBMCs. The DNA sequence is TGTGCCAGCGTGGGGCAGGGCGAAGCTTTCTTT. Its protein is CASVGQGEAFF.